Below, 30 T cell receptor beta chains from the same sample are listed, as sequenced in a study of shared clonotypes between healthy human individuals. Sequencing was performed with immunoSEQ multiplex PCR; in TCRdb, only in-frame clones are kept and a portion is missing. The table records 1,100,000 or so clones, approximately 78% of them present only once. Sequences were obtained from memory CD4+ T cells from PBMCs. Stated subset: CD45RA-negative fraction. Receptors were obtained from a man in his late teens or twenties in good health. Some clones in this sample may be carry-over from other donors' samples.

The rearrangement links TRBV5-6 to TRBJ1-1; no clear D. This CDR3 is built from 17 residues. Trimming stripped 4 bases from V and 8 bases from J, with 27 bases between. Per germline, CDR1 SGHDT and CDR2 YYEEEE. DNA of the CDR3: TGTGCCAGCAGCCCAAGGACCTGGCGGTGGGTGATGGCAGAAGCTTTCTTT. Protein: CASSPRTWRWVMAEAFF.

The gene calls are TRBV29-1 and TRBJ2-5, with a tentative D call TRBD1 (6 bases). The CDR3 covers 13 residues. CDR1 and CDR2 from the germline V gene are SQVTM and ANQGSEA. The V and J ends lost 3 bases and 1 base respectively, with 9 bases between them. The CDR3 protein is CSVDGGFQETQYF. The CDR3 nucleotides are TGCAGCGTTGATGGGGGCTTCCAAGAGACCCAGTACTTC.

This chain links TRBV4-3 with TRBJ1-4, with TRBD1 matching over 7 bases. Germline-derived CDR1 and CDR2 are LGHNA and YSLEER. The J segment lost 7 bases and the V segment lost 3 bases, leaving 8 bases of the junction unmatched. The CDR3 extends over 15 amino acids. CDR3 sequence reads: CASSQETGRFEKLFF. CDR3 DNA: TGCGCCAGCAGCCAGGAGACAGGGAGGTTTGAAAAACTGTTTTTT.

The rearrangement links TRBV6-1 to TRBJ1-2; D might be TRBD1 (6 bases). V lost 2 bases, J lost 5 bases, and 15 bases lay in between. CDR1 MNHNS and CDR2 SASEGT come from the germline V gene. The CDR3 is made up of 15 amino acids. This chain's CDR3 is CASSEIWTAFYGYTF. CDR3 nucleotides: TGTGCCAGCAGTGAAATCTGGACAGCATTTTATGGCTACACCTTC.

This clone occurred once. The V gene is TRBV5-5, the J gene TRBJ1-5; D gene ambiguous. The CDR3 has 16 amino acids. Germline lookup yields CDR1 SGHKS and CDR2 YYEKEE (reference sequence). V was cut by 4 bases and J by 1 base, with 15 bases left in between. CDR3 DNA sequence: TGTGCCAGCAGCCCTGGATTATTCGGGAGCAATCAGCCCCAGCATTTT. Protein sequence: CASSPGLFGSNQPQHF.

J is TRBJ1-1 and V is TRBV7-8, with D maybe TRBD1 (5 bases). The CDR3 extends over 14 amino acids. V was trimmed by 1 base and J by 6 bases, leaving 12 bases between them. CDR1 and CDR2 from the germline V gene are SGHVS and FQNEAQ. The CDR3 here is CASSLVRGSSEAFF. The CDR3, as DNA: TGTGCCAGCAGCTTAGTTCGGGGGAGCTCTGAAGCTTTCTTT.

This chain joins TRBV5-1 and TRBJ2-7; 8 positions agree with TRBD2. The V gene end was trimmed by 0 bases and the J gene end by 2 bases; junction bases not matched to a gene: 4. CDR1 SGHRS and CDR2 YFSETQ come from the germline V gene. The CDR3 sequence is 15 residues long. The CDR3 here is CASSLGSGSTYEQYF. CDR3 DNA sequence: TGCGCCAGCAGCTTGGGGAGCGGGAGTACCTACGAGCAGTACTTC.

The chain carries TRBV9 and TRBJ2-3, with 7 positions matching TRBD2. This CDR3 is 16 amino acids long. J lost 1 base, V lost 0 bases, and 5 bases had no gene match. Per the germline V gene, CDR1 is SGDLS and CDR2 is YYNGEE. CDR3 sequence: CASSVGAAGGTDTQYF. The CDR3, as DNA: TGTGCCAGCAGCGTAGGAGCGGCGGGAGGCACAGATACGCAGTATTTT.

The chain is built from TRBV10-3 and TRBJ2-7; TRBD1 matches at 9 bases. Germline trimming cut 6 bases from V and 6 bases from J; bases unmatched to any gene: 9. Germline-derived CDR1 and CDR2 are ENHRY and SYGVKD. The CDR3 extends over 14 amino acids. The CDR3 nucleotides are TGTGCCATCAGCACGGGACAGGGCGATCGCGAGCAGTACTTC. Residues: CAISTGQGDREQYF.

The rearrangement links TRBV18 to TRBJ1-2, with TRBD1 identical over 7 bases. Looked up from germline, CDR1 is KGHSH and CDR2 is LQKENI. V lost 4 bases, J lost 6 bases, and 8 bases stayed unmatched. This CDR3 is built from 14 residues. The DNA for the CDR3 is TGTGCCAGCTCACGCTCAGAGGGGGCAAATGGCTACACCTTC. This gives the protein CASSRSEGANGYTF.

Points on this clone: Other nucleotide sequences from this sample produce the same CDR3. The chain has TRBV6-5 and TRBJ2-7; D is perhaps TRBD1 (6 bases). The V end was cut by 5 bases, the J end by 3 bases, with 8 bases between. Germline V CDR1 and CDR2: MNHEY, SVGAGI. The CDR3 totals 12 residues. In nucleotides, the CDR3 is TGTGCCAGCAGTACACAGGGCTACGAGCAGTACTTC. It codes for CASSTQGYEQYF.

This clone was seen a handful of times. CDR3 in DNA: TGCGCCAGCAGCTTGGCGCAGCCGGGCCACTACGAGCAGTACTTC. Its protein product is CASSLAQPGHYEQYF. The rearrangement uses TRBV5-1 and TRBJ2-7; D ambiguous. Germline V gives CDR1 SGHRS, CDR2 YFSETQ. Trimming cost V 0 bases and J 3 bases, with 13 bases left between them. The CDR3 covers 15 residues. The full variable domain, in which reference TRBV5-1 and TRBJ2-7 provide the parts outside the CDR3, is KAGVTQTPRYLIKTRGQQVTLSCSPISGHRSVSWYQQTPGQGLQFLFEYFSETQRNKGNFPGRFSGRQFSNSRSEMNVSTLELGDSALYLCASSLAQPGHYEQYFGPGTRLTVT.

The rearrangement joins TRBV6-6 to TRBJ2-7, with D uncertain. V shed 5 bases and J shed 3 bases, with 8 bases lying between them. The CDR3 covers 12 residues. The V gene's germline CDR1 is MNHNY and CDR2 SVGAGI (reference sequence). CDR3 nucleotides: TGTGCCAGCAGTGCTACAGACTACGAGCAGTACTTC. This encodes CASSATDYEQYF.

The chain combines TRBV28 with TRBJ2-1; 12 bases align to TRBD2. The CDR3 has 19 amino acids. Germline V gene sequence: CDR1 MDHEN, CDR2 SYDVKM. The ends lost 5 bases at V and 8 bases at J; junction bases unmatched: 19. This CDR3 is CASSPLDLLAGGGSDEQFF. In DNA form, the CDR3 reads TGTGCCAGCAGTCCGCTGGACCTACTAGCGGGAGGAGGGTCGGATGAGCAGTTCTTC.

This chain joins TRBV19 and TRBJ2-5; weak D call: TRBD2 (5 bases). This CDR3 has 13 amino acids. Germline values: CDR1 LNHDA, CDR2 SQIVND (reference sequence). V was cut by 3 bases and J by 4 bases, with 9 bases left in between. The CDR3 loop reads CASSIRGRETQYF. CDR3 nucleotide sequence: TGTGCCAGTAGTATCCGGGGAAGAGAGACCCAGTACTTC.

The genes are TRBV7-9 and TRBJ1-1; 7 bases fit TRBD1. Germline lookup yields CDR1 SEHNR and CDR2 FQNEAQ (reference sequence). CDR3 length equals 14 residues. With 5 bases clipped from V and 2 bases from J, the junction kept 5 bases outside the gene matches. The CDR3: CASSQGQSNTEAFF. DNA of the CDR3: TGTGCCAGCAGCCAGGGACAGTCCAACACTGAAGCTTTCTTT.

The table lists this clone with a few counts. This sequence joins TRBV18 and TRBJ2-1; TRBD1 might be the D (5 bases). CDR3 size: 12 residues. Per the germline V gene, CDR1 is KGHSH and CDR2 is LQKENI. Trimming took off 2 bases at V and 10 bases at J, with 9 bases between the two ends. The CDR3 is CASSPIRGEQFF. For the CDR3, the DNA is TGTGCCAGCTCACCAATTAGGGGAGAGCAGTTCTTC.

The chain has TRBV9 and TRBJ1-2; D gene unclear. Trimming removed 3 bases at V and 4 bases at J, with 13 bases between. From germline, CDR1 is SGDLS and CDR2 YYNGEE. The CDR3 has 14 residues. CDR3 protein: CASSASTTTYGYTF. The CDR3 DNA is TGTGCCAGCAGCGCGTCGACAACGACCTATGGCTACACCTTC.

There are many counts of this clone. Other nucleotide sequences from this sample produce the same CDR3. V is TRBV6-6 and J is TRBJ1-1, with 9 bases fitting TRBD1. V lost 2 bases, J lost 1 base, and 5 bases stayed unmatched. Germline CDR1 and CDR2: MNHNY and SVGAGI (reference sequence). This CDR3 is built from 16 residues. The CDR3 protein is CASSYMTGGGNTEAFF. For the CDR3, the DNA is TGTGCCAGCAGTTACATGACAGGGGGAGGGAACACTGAAGCTTTCTTT.

This sequence joins TRBV28 and TRBJ2-7, with D possibly TRBD2 on 5 matching bases. V lost 6 bases, J lost 5 bases, and 11 bases lay in between. The CDR3 has 12 residues. Germline-derived CDR1 and CDR2 are MDHEN and SYDVKM. The CDR3: CASSTRRDEQYF. The CDR3 DNA reads TGTGCCAGCAGCACTAGACGAGACGAGCAGTACTTC.

Of note for this clone: Other DNA sequences in the same sample also yield this CDR3. This chain joins TRBV7-9 and TRBJ2-4; TRBD2 matches 8 bases. Unmatched junction bases numbered 18, after V lost 4 bases and J lost 4 bases. The CDR3 is made up of 19 amino acids. The germline CDR1 and CDR2 sequences are SEHNR and FQNEAQ (reference sequence). CDR3 residues: CASSSRTLAGPDIKNIQYF. For the CDR3, the DNA is TGTGCCAGCAGCTCCCGCACCTTAGCGGGGCCCGATATAAAAAACATTCAGTACTTC.

This clone was seen once. The genes are TRBV28 and TRBJ1-1, with D possibly being TRBD1 (5 bases). Germline V CDR1 and CDR2: MDHEN, SYDVKM. This CDR3 has 16 residues. The V end lost 4 bases, the J end lost 4 bases, and 19 bases lay between the germline ends. The CDR3 bases are TGTGCCAGCAGTTCCTCCGCTGGGACGGGGCTCACTGAAGCTTTCTTT. It is translated as CASSSSAGTGLTEAFF. The whole variable domain, filled in from reference TRBV28 and TRBJ1-1, reads DVKVTQSSRYLVKRTGEKVFLECVQDMDHENMFWYRQDPGLGLRLIYFSYDVKMKEKGDIPEGYSVSREKKERFSLILESASTNQTSMYLCASSSSAGTGLTEAFFGQGTRLTVV.

The CDR3 loop reads CASSLTREQYF. CDR3 sequence (DNA): TGTGCCAGCAGCCTTACTAGGGAGCAGTACTTC. This sequence joins TRBV13 and TRBJ2-7; a possible D gene is TRBD2 (5 bases). The germline V gene encodes CDR1 PRHDT and CDR2 FYEKMQ (reference sequence). V was clipped by 5 bases and J by 7 bases, with 9 bases between them. The CDR3 spans 11 residues.

The chain combines TRBV29-1 with TRBJ1-1, with D perhaps TRBD1 (5 bases). Germline values: CDR1 SQVTM, CDR2 ANQGSEA. The CDR3 has 12 amino acids. Deletions cut 7 bases from V and 7 bases from J, with 16 bases between. The CDR3: CSGLLGPLEAFF. The CDR3 coding sequence is TGCAGCGGGTTATTGGGGCCCCTTGAAGCTTTCTTT.

In this sample, this clone turned up once. The rearrangement links TRBV4-1 to TRBJ1-4; TRBD1 is a possible D gene (5 bases). CDR1 is MGHRA, CDR2 YSYEKL, per germline. Trimming shortened V by 6 bases and J by 5 bases, and 19 bases separated the two germline ends. The CDR3 covers 16 residues. CDR3 DNA sequence: TGCGCCAGCAGTCGATGGGAAGGGACCCTCAATGAAAAACTGTTTTTT. Encoded protein: CASSRWEGTLNEKLFF.

The chain joins TRBV5-4 to TRBJ2-3, with 13 positions matching TRBD2. CDR3 length equals 16 residues. Trimming took 5 bases from V and 1 from J; bases not matched to a gene: 4. CDR1 SGHNT and CDR2 YYREEE come from the germline V gene (reference sequence). CDR3 in DNA: TGTGCCAGCAGTACCGGACTAGCGGGAGGCACAGATACGCAGTATTTT. Its translation is CASSTGLAGGTDTQYF. The full variable domain, in which reference TRBV5-4 and TRBJ2-3 provide the parts outside the CDR3, is ETGVTQSPTHLIKTRGQQVTLRCSSQSGHNTVSWYQQALGQGPQFIFQYYREEENGRGNFPPRFSGLQFPNYSSELNVNALELDDSALYLCASSTGLAGGTDTQYFGPGTRLTVL.

The gene calls are TRBV5-1 and TRBJ2-1; D remains unclear. From germline, CDR1 is SGHRS and CDR2 YFSETQ. The germline V and J ends were trimmed by 0 bases and 0 bases, with 7 bases remaining between them. The CDR3 totals 15 residues. The CDR3 loop reads CASSLDLPSYNEQFF. In DNA form, the CDR3 reads TGCGCCAGCAGCTTGGACTTACCCTCCTACAATGAGCAGTTCTTC.

The CDR3 DNA follows: TGTGCCAGCAGTCGTTCTGGGGGGGTATCCTACGAGCAGTACTTC. Its protein is CASSRSGGVSYEQYF. The rearrangement joins TRBV5-4 to TRBJ2-7; TRBD2 aligns across 7 bases. The CDR3 sequence is 15 residues long. Trimming at V came to 5 bases and at J to 1 base, leaving 9 bases not matched to a gene. From germline, CDR1 is SGHNT and CDR2 YYREEE (reference sequence). Full variable domain (missing parts from reference TRBV5-4 and TRBJ2-7): ETGVTQSPTHLIKTRGQQVTLRCSSQSGHNTVSWYQQALGQGPQFIFQYYREEENGRGNFPPRFSGLQFPNYSSELNVNALELDDSALYLCASSRSGGVSYEQYFGPGTRLTVT.

This clone has a single count. The rearrangement uses TRBV27 and TRBJ2-1; 14 bases fit TRBD2. V dropped 6 bases and J dropped 9; count of bases not matched to a gene: 7. Germline loops: CDR1 MNHEY, CDR2 SMNVEV (reference sequence). The CDR3 loop spans 15 amino acids. The CDR3 loop is CASRVGLAGGGEQFF. The CDR3 DNA reads as TGTGCCAGCAGGGTTGGACTAGCGGGAGGAGGTGAGCAGTTCTTC.

The chain employs TRBV15 and TRBJ2-7, with 9 nucleotides matching TRBD2. The length of the CDR3 is 14 residues. With 0 bases clipped from V and 6 bases from J, the junction kept 3 bases outside the gene matches. CDR1 and CDR2 (germline): LNHNV, YYDKDF (reference sequence). The CDR3 spells CATSRDLLAGEQYF. The CDR3 DNA reads TGTGCCACCAGCAGAGATTTACTAGCGGGCGAGCAGTACTTC. Based on the CDR3 plus reference TRBV15 and TRBJ2-7, the full variable domain is DAMVIQNPRYQVTQFGKPVTLSCSQTLNHNVMYWYQQKSSQAPKLLFHYYDKDFNNEADTPDNFQSRRPNTSFCFLDIRSPGLGDTAMYLCATSRDLLAGEQYFGPGTRLTVT.